This T cell receptor beta chain was recorded in a study of T-cell memory formation after mild COVID-19. This CDR3 spans 18 amino acids. Germline CDR1 SGDLS, CDR2 YYNGEE. V was clipped by 3 bases and J by 1 base, with 22 bases between them. TCRdb re-called the 5' RACE reads with MiXCR, one entry per CDR3 protein. The data contain under 250,000 distinct CDR3 sequences, 15% to 19% of them singletons. The V call is TRBV9, the J call TRBJ1-1; D is uncertain. The receptor comes from an adult woman who had mild COVID-19 (a few samples of this study predate the infection). Cell type and time point are not known. Sequencing was done on a sample of PBMCs or a T cell subset sorted from them (not recorded which). The CDR3 loop is CASSASSWTQNWNTEAFF. The CDR3 coding sequence is TGTGCCAGCAGCGCCAGTAGTTGGACCCAAAACTGGAACACTGAAGCTTTCTTT.